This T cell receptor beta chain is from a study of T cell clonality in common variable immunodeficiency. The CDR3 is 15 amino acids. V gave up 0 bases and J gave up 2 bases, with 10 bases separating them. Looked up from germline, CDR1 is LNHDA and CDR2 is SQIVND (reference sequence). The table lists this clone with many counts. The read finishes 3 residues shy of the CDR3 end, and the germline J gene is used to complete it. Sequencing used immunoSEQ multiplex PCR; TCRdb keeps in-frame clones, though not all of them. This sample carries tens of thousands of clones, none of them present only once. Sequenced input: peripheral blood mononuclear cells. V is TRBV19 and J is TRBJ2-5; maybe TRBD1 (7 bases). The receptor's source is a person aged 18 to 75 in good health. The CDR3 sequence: CASSIDQGGQETQYF. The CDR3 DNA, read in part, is TGTGCCAGTAGTATAGATCAGGGGGGACAAGAGACC.